This TCR beta chain derives from a study of T cell responses to AZD1222 COVID-19 vaccine. Study-wide background: Researchers grouped second doses given at about 4 or about 12 weeks into one pool. Study-wide results and caveats: Following two doses of AZD1222, Spike-specific TCR breadth and depth rose.

Regarding this clone: Antigen: not known.

Measured with immunoSEQ multiplex PCR; TCRdb has only the in-frame clones, and not every one. This sample has more than 110,000 clones, with roughly 92% found just once. The V segment lost 6 bases and the J segment 6 bases; nucleotides outside the gene matches: 1. The CDR3 has 14 amino acids. CDR1 MNHEY and CDR2 SVGAGI come from the germline V gene. The sample was peripheral blood, taken on day 0 of AZD1222 vaccination. The chain couples TRBV6-5 to TRBJ2-2; 13 positions match TRBD2. The source is an adult in good health. The CDR3 nucleotides are TGTGCCAGCAGCGGACTAGCGGGAGCCGGGGAGCTGTTTTTT. Its translation: CASSGLAGAGELFF.